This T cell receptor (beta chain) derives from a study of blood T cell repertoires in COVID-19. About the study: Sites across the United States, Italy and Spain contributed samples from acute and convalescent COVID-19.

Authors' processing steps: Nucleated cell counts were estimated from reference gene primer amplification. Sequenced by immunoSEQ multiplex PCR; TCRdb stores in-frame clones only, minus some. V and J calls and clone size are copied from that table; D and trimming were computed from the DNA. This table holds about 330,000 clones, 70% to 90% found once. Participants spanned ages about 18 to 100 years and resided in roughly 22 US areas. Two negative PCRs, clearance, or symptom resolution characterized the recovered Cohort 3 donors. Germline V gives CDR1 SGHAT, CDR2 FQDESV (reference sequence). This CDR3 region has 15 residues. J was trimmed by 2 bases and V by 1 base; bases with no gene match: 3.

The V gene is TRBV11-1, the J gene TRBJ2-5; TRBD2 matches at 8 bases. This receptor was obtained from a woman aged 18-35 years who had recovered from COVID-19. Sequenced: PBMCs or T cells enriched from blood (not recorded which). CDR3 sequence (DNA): TGTGCCAGCAGCTTAGGCGGGGGGCGGCAAGAGACCCAGTACTTC. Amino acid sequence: CASSLGGGRQETQYF.